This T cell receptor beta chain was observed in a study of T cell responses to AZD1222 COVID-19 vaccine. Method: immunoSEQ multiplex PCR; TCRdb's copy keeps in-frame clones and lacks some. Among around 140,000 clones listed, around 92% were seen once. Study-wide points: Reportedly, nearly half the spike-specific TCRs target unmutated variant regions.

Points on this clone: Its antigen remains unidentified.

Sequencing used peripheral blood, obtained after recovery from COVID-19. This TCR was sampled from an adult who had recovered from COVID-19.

CDR3 region: CASSPWTGAYQETQYF. The CDR3 DNA reads as TGCGCCAGCAGCCCCTGGACAGGGGCGTACCAAGAGACCCAGTACTTC. The chain has TRBV5-1 and TRBJ2-5; 9 bases align to TRBD1. V gave up 4 bases and J gave up 0 bases; unmatched junction bases: 7. Germline V gene sequence: CDR1 SGHRS, CDR2 YFSETQ. CDR3 size: 16 residues. The whole variable domain, filled in from reference TRBV5-1 and TRBJ2-5, reads KAGVTQTPRYLIKTRGQQVTLSCSPISGHRSVSWYQQTPGQGLQFLFEYFSETQRNKGNFPGRFSGRQFSNSRSEMNVSTLELGDSALYLCASSPWTGAYQETQYFGPGTRLLVL.